This is a list of T cell receptor beta chains from one sample in a study of identical twins. Each CDR3 protein is one row after TCRdb ran MiXCR on the 5' RACE reads. The table records around 510,000 distinct CDR3 sequences, roughly an eighth of them present only once. Separately, the same data were catalogued under a study of yellow fever vaccine responses in identical twins.

Sequenced input: CD4+ T cells sorted from blood. These TCRs come from a woman under 30 in good health. Both conserved end residues are part of each CDR3. D genes are given only for firm matches. The size field is filled for only some rows; it gives once, few, many or a size class.

CDR3 DNA: TGCGCCAGCAGCTTCCAGGGGTGGGGTGACACTGAAGCTTTCTTT
CDR3 protein: CASSFQGWGDTEAFF
clone size: few
D gene: -
J gene: TRBJ1-1
V gene: TRBV5-1

CDR3 DNA: TGCGCCAGCAGCCAGGGGGGGGAAAGTTCAGATACGCAGTATTTT
CDR3 protein: CASSQGGESSDTQYF
clone size: few
D gene: TRBD2
J gene: TRBJ2-3
V gene: TRBV4-3

CDR3 DNA: TGCGCCAGCAGCCGACGGGTCTCCTACGAGCAGTACTTC
CDR3 protein: CASSRRVSYEQYF
clone size: -
D gene: -
J gene: TRBJ2-7
V gene: TRBV10-2

CDR3 DNA: TGTGCCAGCAGTTTAATAGGGAAAAACACCGGGGAGCTGTTTTTT
CDR3 protein: CASSLIGKNTGELFF
clone size: -
D gene: -
J gene: TRBJ2-2
V gene: TRBV28

CDR3 DNA: TGTGCCAGCAGTCCTCCGGGACCCCGAACAGATACGCAGTATTTT
CDR3 protein: CASSPPGPRTDTQYF
clone size: -
D gene: -
J gene: TRBJ2-3
V gene: TRBV12-3/TRBV12-4

CDR3 DNA: TGTGCCAGCAGCTTAATTACTAGCGGGAGGGATGAGCAGTTCTTC
CDR3 protein: CASSLITSGRDEQFF
clone size: few
D gene: TRBD2
J gene: TRBJ2-1
V gene: TRBV11-1

CDR3 DNA: TGTGCCAGCAGCCGCCCGGGACAGGGAGCCTACGAGCAGTACTTC
CDR3 protein: CASSRPGQGAYEQYF
clone size: many
D gene: TRBD1
J gene: TRBJ2-7
V gene: TRBV28

CDR3 DNA: TGTGCCATCAGTGAGTCAGTAGTAGCGGACAATGAGCAGTTCTTC
CDR3 protein: CAISESVVADNEQFF
clone size: -
D gene: -
J gene: TRBJ2-1
V gene: TRBV10-3

CDR3 DNA: TGCAGTGCTAGAGATGCCACTAGCGGATACAATGAGCAGTTCTTC
CDR3 protein: CSARDATSGYNEQFF
clone size: few
D gene: TRBD2
J gene: TRBJ2-1
V gene: TRBV20-1

CDR3 DNA: TGCAGTGCTAGAGTACCGGGCTCCTACGAGCAGTACTTC
CDR3 protein: CSARVPGSYEQYF
clone size: -
D gene: -
J gene: TRBJ2-7
V gene: TRBV20-1

CDR3 DNA: TGCGCCAGCAGCTCGGGTAGCGGGAGAACCGGCTACAATGAGCAGTTCTTC
CDR3 protein: CASSSGSGRTGYNEQFF
clone size: few
D gene: TRBD2
J gene: TRBJ2-1
V gene: TRBV5-1

CDR3 DNA: TGTGCCAGCAGTTTTTTACAGGGGGCGACCGGGGAGCTGTTTTTT
CDR3 protein: CASSFLQGATGELFF
clone size: few
D gene: TRBD1
J gene: TRBJ2-2
V gene: TRBV12-3/TRBV12-4

CDR3 DNA: TGTGCCAGTAGTATAACTAGCGGCGTTTACAATGAGCAGTTCTTC
CDR3 protein: CASSITSGVYNEQFF
clone size: few
D gene: TRBD2
J gene: TRBJ2-1
V gene: TRBV19

CDR3 DNA: TGTGCCAGCAGTCTACAGGGTACCTACGAGCAGTACTTC
CDR3 protein: CASSLQGTYEQYF
clone size: many
D gene: -
J gene: TRBJ2-7
V gene: TRBV7-9

CDR3 DNA: TGCAGTGCTAGAGGGTGGCAGCACAATGAGCAGTTCTTC
CDR3 protein: CSARGWQHNEQFF
clone size: few
D gene: -
J gene: TRBJ2-1
V gene: TRBV20-1

CDR3 DNA: TGTGCCAGCACCTCGGGAGGGCCCCTCGATACGCAGTATTTT
CDR3 protein: CASTSGGPLDTQYF
clone size: many
D gene: TRBD2
J gene: TRBJ2-3
V gene: TRBV6-1